This T cell receptor (beta chain) is drawn from a study of blood T cell repertoires in COVID-19. Whole-study context: COVID-19 samples, acute and convalescent, were from the United States, Italy and Spain. PBMCs, B-cell-depleted T cells, or T cells provided the cDNA or gDNA that made up the material.

The CDR3 has 14 residues. Germline CDR1 SEHNR, CDR2 FQNEAQ (reference sequence). V lost 1 base, J lost 4 bases, and 3 bases stayed unmatched. Authors' analysis steps: Estimation of nucleated cell counts was performed using reference gene primer amplification. Sequencing used immunoSEQ multiplex PCR; TCRdb keeps in-frame clones, though not all of them. From that table come the V and J calls and clone size; the DNA was used to work out D and trimming. This sample has fewer than 200,000 clones, with approximately 80% found just once. As concerns this clone: This CDR3 is also generated by other DNA sequences in the sample.

The clonotype originates from a human donor in a cohort sampled during active COVID-19. The sample comprised peripheral blood. This rearrangement joins TRBV7-9 to TRBJ2-5; 7 nucleotides agree with TRBD2. As DNA, the CDR3 is TGTGCCAGCAGCTTAGGCGGGAGAGGAGAGACCCAGTACTTC. It translates to CASSLGGRGETQYF.